The 30 T cell receptor beta chains below come from one sample, sequenced in a study of blood T cell repertoires in COVID-19. Produced via immunoSEQ multiplex PCR; TCRdb's table is partial and in-frame only. The table shows some 120,000 clones, with roughly 83% occurring only once. Sequenced sample: peripheral blood. The receptors come from a young man with acute or convalescent COVID-19.

In DNA form, the CDR3 reads TGTGCCAGCAGTTTGCTAGCGGGGCAAACCTACAATGAGCAGTTCTTC. This gives the protein CASSLLAGQTYNEQFF. This sequence joins TRBV27 and TRBJ2-1; 9 bases map to TRBD2. Germline-derived CDR1 and CDR2 are MNHEY and SMNVEV (reference sequence). After removal of 3 bases from V and 2 bases from J, the junction contained 5 bases not matched to a gene. The CDR3 has 16 amino acids.

This clone was detected only once. The chain recombines TRBV9 with TRBJ1-4, with TRBD1 as a possible D gene (5 bases). The CDR3 consists of 14 residues. V lost 0 bases and J lost 5, with 8 bases in between. The V gene's germline CDR1 is SGDLS and CDR2 YYNGEE. In DNA form, the CDR3 reads TGTGCCAGCAGCGTAGGACAGACAAATGAAAAACTGTTTTTT. Translation: CASSVGQTNEKLFF.

This clone was recorded once. The chain uses TRBV6-5 and TRBJ1-2; D is uncertain. Per the germline V gene, CDR1 is MNHEY and CDR2 is SVGAGI. Trimming took off 0 bases at V and 3 bases at J, with 11 bases between the two ends. The CDR3 is made up of 15 amino acids. The CDR3 sequence: CASSYSPRNYYGYTF. CDR3 nucleotides: TGTGCCAGCAGTTACTCGCCCAGGAACTACTATGGCTACACCTTC.

This chain links TRBV20-1 with TRBJ1-3; D gene ambiguous. Germline V gene sequence: CDR1 DFQATT, CDR2 SNEGSKA (reference sequence). This CDR3 is built from 13 residues. The V gene lost 3 bases and the J gene lost 4 bases, with 10 bases spanning the gap. The CDR3 loop reads CSASTQYGNTIYF. CDR3 sequence (DNA): TGCAGTGCTAGTACACAGTACGGAAACACCATATATTTT.

This clone occurred once. CDR3 amino acids: CASSLFPGNQPQHF. The CDR3 DNA sequence: TGTGCCAGCAGTTTATTTCCGGGTAACCAGCCCCAGCATTTT. The chain is built from TRBV27 and TRBJ1-5, with D hard to call. CDR1 and CDR2 (germline): MNHEY, SMNVEV (reference sequence). Trimming cost V 1 base and J 7 bases, with 11 bases left between them. The CDR3 covers 14 residues.

This clone was picked up a small number of times. This chain uses TRBV6-4 with TRBJ2-1; 11 bases match TRBD2. CDR1 is MRHNA, CDR2 SNTAGT, per germline. CDR3 length equals 15 residues. V shed 4 bases, J shed 9 bases, and the junction held 8 bases outside the gene matches. Here the CDR3 reads CASSVSGGAGSEQFF. The CDR3 nucleotides read TGTGCCAGCAGTGTTAGCGGGGGGGCCGGGAGTGAGCAGTTCTTC.

V and J are TRBV6-2 or TRBV6-3 and TRBJ2-7; TRBD1 matches 8 bases. CDR3 length: 15 amino acids. Germline values: CDR1 MNHEY, CDR2 SVGEGT. Trimming removed 6 bases from V and 7 bases from J; junction bases left unmatched: 14. The CDR3 DNA is TGTGCCAGCAGATACCGGGACAGGAATTTGAGGGAGCAGTACTTC. Protein sequence: CASRYRDRNLREQYF.

This clone showed up just a few times. The chain carries TRBV6-6 and TRBJ1-1, with unresolved D. Germline V gives CDR1 MNHNY, CDR2 SVGAGI (reference sequence). V lost 5 bases to trimming and J lost 4 bases, with 20 bases between them. The CDR3 has 16 amino acids. This chain's CDR3 is CASSPLQTYPSTEAFF. The CDR3 nucleotides read TGTGCCAGCAGTCCACTCCAGACATACCCGTCCACTGAAGCTTTCTTT.

This clone was recorded a few times. V gene TRBV11-2 combines with J gene TRBJ2-2; perhaps TRBD1 as D (5 bases). V was pared by 0 bases and J by 5 bases, with 7 bases between. Germline lookup yields CDR1 SGHAT and CDR2 FQNNGV. CDR3 length: 14 residues. The CDR3 spells CASSLDRVTGELFF. CDR3 nucleotide sequence: TGTGCCAGCAGCTTAGACAGGGTTACCGGGGAGCTGTTTTTT.

In its sample, this clone was seen a few times. The genes are TRBV2 and TRBJ2-5; D unclear. The V end lost 8 bases, the J end lost 2 bases, and 15 bases lay between the germline ends. The CDR3 length is 14 residues. CDR1 is SNHLY, CDR2 FYNNEI, per germline. Here the CDR3 reads CASQRLGRQETQYF. The CDR3 nucleotides read TGTGCCAGCCAACGCTTGGGCCGACAAGAGACCCAGTACTTC. Combining the CDR3 with reference TRBV2 and TRBJ2-5 gives the whole variable domain EPEVTQTPSHQVTQMGQEVILRCVPISNHLYFYWYRQILGQKVEFLVSFYNNEISEKSEIFDDQFSVERPDGSNFTLKIRSTKLEDSAMYFCASQRLGRQETQYFGPGTRLLVL.

V is TRBV7-9 and J is TRBJ1-1; weak D call: TRBD1 (5 bases). The germline gives CDR1 SEHNR, CDR2 FQNEAQ (reference sequence). CDR3 length: 14 residues. Trimming stripped 2 bases from V and 5 bases from J, with 12 bases between. The DNA of the CDR3 is TGTGCCAGCAGCTTACCTGGCGGGGGAACTGAAGCTTTCTTT. It encodes CASSLPGGGTEAFF.

This clone was detected a few times. The chain combines TRBV9 with TRBJ1-1; possibly TRBD1 for D (6 bases). This CDR3 comprises 14 residues. Looked up from germline, CDR1 is SGDLS and CDR2 is YYNGEE. V lost 5 bases and J 7 bases, leaving 18 bases between the germline ends. The CDR3 DNA follows: TGTGCCAGCAGTGAAGTCGGGACATCCTTTGAAGCTTTCTTT. It codes for CASSEVGTSFEAFF.

This clone is a singleton in its sample. This chain links TRBV6-5 with TRBJ2-7; possibly TRBD1 for D (6 bases). The CDR3 contains 14 residues. Trimming took 5 bases from V and 2 from J, leaving 13 bases between them. CDR1 MNHEY and CDR2 SVGAGI come from the germline V gene. The CDR3 nucleotides are TGTGCCAGCAGTACCCGTACAGGGACCTACGAGCAGTACTTC. Its protein is CASSTRTGTYEQYF.

The chain combines TRBV27 with TRBJ1-3; 10 positions match TRBD1. This CDR3 contains 21 residues. Trimming cost V 2 bases and J 0 bases; bases outside gene matches: 16. CDR1 and CDR2 from the germline V gene are MNHEY and SMNVEV (reference sequence). For the CDR3, the DNA is TGTGCCAGCAGTTTACCCCATAAAACCAAGACAGGGGGCATCTCTGGAAACACCATATATTTT. Its translation is CASSLPHKTKTGGISGNTIYF.

This clone came up a few times. This CDR3 reads CASSPTRDSGTYEQYF. DNA of the CDR3: TGTGCCAGTAGCCCAACCCGGGACAGTGGTACCTACGAGCAGTACTTC. The chain has TRBV19 and TRBJ2-7; TRBD1 matches at 7 bases. The length of the CDR3 is 16 residues. The V gene's germline CDR1 is LNHDA and CDR2 SQIVND (reference sequence). Trimming took 6 bases from V and 2 from J; bases not matched to a gene: 13.

The chain is built from TRBV4-3 and TRBJ1-1; no firm D call. In germline, CDR1 is LGHNA, CDR2 YSLEER. The CDR3 consists of 15 residues. The V gene lost 1 base and the J gene lost 3 bases, with 12 bases spanning the gap. The CDR3 loop is CASSQAGRRDTEAFF. The CDR3 region has the DNA TGCGCCAGCAGCCAAGCGGGCCGGAGGGACACTGAAGCTTTCTTT.

This chain joins TRBV3-1 (or the pseudogene TRBV3-2) and TRBJ2-7; TRBD2 matches at 12 bases. The trim removed 0 bases at V and 2 bases at J, leaving 8 bases unmatched. This CDR3 is built from 18 residues. Germline V gene lookup returns CDR1 LGHDT and CDR2 YNNKEL (reference sequence). The CDR3 coding sequence is TGTGCCAGCAGCCAAGATGGGGCTAGCGGGGGGGCTCCCTACGAGCAGTACTTC. Translating it yields CASSQDGASGGAPYEQYF.

This clone was seen a single time. The chain recombines TRBV5-7 with TRBJ2-7; a possible D gene is TRBD1 (6 bases). TRBV5-7 is sorted into the ORF group, with uncertain function. Trimming removed 0 bases from V and 7 bases from J, with 17 bases in between. CDR3 size: 15 residues. CDR3 protein: CASSLGWSTRGEQYF. In DNA form, the CDR3 reads TGTGCCAGCAGCTTGGGTTGGAGTACAAGGGGGGAGCAGTACTTC.

The rearrangement uses TRBV5-4 and TRBJ2-5; weak D call: TRBD1 (6 bases). The ends were cut back, 0 bases at V and 2 bases at J, with 11 bases in the middle. The CDR3 covers 15 residues. Per the germline V gene, CDR1 is SGHNT and CDR2 is YYREEE (reference sequence). This chain's CDR3 is CASSLVGATQETQYF. The CDR3 region has the DNA TGTGCCAGCAGCTTGGTGGGGGCCACTCAAGAGACCCAGTACTTC.

The genes are TRBV19 and TRBJ1-1; weak D call: TRBD1 (5 bases). Trimming shortened V by 0 bases and J by 3 bases, and 11 bases separated the two germline ends. The germline gives CDR1 LNHDA, CDR2 SQIVND (reference sequence). The CDR3 totals 15 residues. CDR3 residues: CASSIEKTVYTEAFF. The CDR3 coding sequence is TGTGCCAGTAGTATAGAGAAGACAGTTTACACTGAAGCTTTCTTT.

The rearrangement joins TRBV15 to TRBJ2-1, with 9 bases that match TRBD2. The CDR3 is made up of 19 amino acids. Unmatched junction bases numbered 15, after V lost 5 bases and J lost 1 base. Germline V gene data show CDR1 as LNHNV and CDR2 as YYDKDF (reference sequence). In nucleotides, the CDR3 is TGTGCCACCAGCCCCTACCATCCGCGGGAGGGCCGGTCCTACAATGAGCAGTTCTTC. Its translation is CATSPYHPREGRSYNEQFF.

The gene calls are TRBV12-2 and TRBJ1-3; no check of the table's D call, TRBD1, against the DNA was made. TRBV12-2 is noted as a pseudogene. The CDR3 runs 17 residues. CDR3 nucleotides: TGTGCAAGTCGCTTAGTTACGAAGGGGATCGCTGGAAACACCATATATTTT. Translated: CASRLVTKGIAGNTIYF.

V and J are TRBV4-1 and TRBJ2-1, with 8 bases matching TRBD1. This CDR3 is built from 15 residues. Germline CDR1 is MGHRA and CDR2 is YSYEKL. Trimming took 5 bases from V and 6 from J; bases not matched to a gene: 9. The CDR3 DNA is TGCGCCAGCAGCTCACAGGGGGACCTCGGCAATGAGCAGTTCTTC. It is translated as CASSSQGDLGNEQFF.

The rearrangement links TRBV3-1 (or the pseudogene TRBV3-2) to TRBJ2-2, with 10 bases aligning to TRBD2. After removal of 1 base from V and 5 bases from J, the junction contained 4 bases not matched to a gene. Germline loops: CDR1 LGHDT, CDR2 YNNKEL (reference sequence). The CDR3 is made up of 16 amino acids. CDR3 sequence (DNA): TGTGCCAGCAGCCAAGCTTCACTAGCGGGGACCGGGGAGCTGTTTTTT. Amino acids: CASSQASLAGTGELFF.

Regarding this clone: This sample includes further DNA sequences coding for the same CDR3. CDR3 region: CASSLGAEAFF. In nucleotides, the CDR3 is TGTGCCAGCAGTTTAGGGGCAGAAGCTTTCTTT. This sequence joins TRBV12-3 or TRBV12-4 and TRBJ1-1, with D uncertain. V was shortened by 1 base and J by 8 bases, with 5 bases between the two germline ends. The CDR3 has 11 residues.

This chain joins TRBV6-4 and TRBJ2-1; D is ambiguous. CDR3 length: 16 residues. V was trimmed by 0 bases and J by 0 bases, leaving 9 bases between them. Germline V gives CDR1 MRHNA, CDR2 SNTAGT. The CDR3 sequence is CASSDSYGSSYNEQFF. As DNA, the CDR3 is TGTGCCAGCAGTGACTCATACGGTAGCTCCTACAATGAGCAGTTCTTC.

V gene TRBV6-2 or TRBV6-3 combines with J gene TRBJ2-1; no definite D call. Trimming removed 6 bases from V and 3 bases from J, with 18 bases in between. The germline V gene has CDR1 MNHEY and CDR2 SVGEGT. The CDR3 length is 16 residues. CDR3 bases: TGTGCCAGCAGCCCCATGCCTCCAGGATACTACAATGAGCAGTTCTTC. Translated: CASSPMPPGYYNEQFF.

This chain joins TRBV6-5 and TRBJ1-2, with 8 positions matching TRBD1. The CDR3 runs 12 residues. Trimming at V came to 7 bases and at J to 6 bases, leaving 4 bases not matched to a gene. CDR1 MNHEY and CDR2 SVGAGI come from the germline V gene. The CDR3 region is CASKQQGDGYTF. The CDR3 DNA follows: TGTGCCAGCAAACAACAGGGGGATGGCTACACCTTC.

The chain carries TRBV5-5 and TRBJ2-7, with a possible D match to TRBD1 (5 bases). The V gene's germline CDR1 is SGHKS and CDR2 YYEKEE (reference sequence). The CDR3 covers 16 residues. The V end was cut by 0 bases, the J end by 0 bases, with 13 bases between. The CDR3 loop is CASSLAGDRASYEQYF. The CDR3 DNA reads as TGTGCCAGCAGCTTGGCTGGAGACAGAGCCTCCTACGAGCAGTACTTC.

V is TRBV19 and J is TRBJ1-5, with D possibly matching TRBD1 (5 bases). CDR1 is LNHDA and CDR2 is SQIVND in the germline V gene (reference sequence). This CDR3 comprises 13 residues. Trimming removed 4 bases from V and 2 bases from J, with 6 bases in between. The CDR3 region is CASSTGRNQPQHF. The DNA for the CDR3 is TGTGCCAGTAGTACAGGGCGCAATCAGCCCCAGCATTTT.